Sequencing of this T cell receptor (beta chain) was carried out in a study of cytomegalovirus exposure and HLA in healthy donors. Looking at the study overall: The Caucasian-associated ancestry cluster held more than 80% of a few hundred genotyped donors.

The PCR ran on 60 Vbeta and 13 Jbeta primers. Only in-frame clones appear in the TCRdb table, and some are missing; sequencing was by immunoSEQ multiplex PCR. Among 140,000 to 150,000 clones, more than 7.5% were seen once, and the ten largest hold approximately 1.9%. To note about this clone: Antigen unknown.

General study results and limits: Roughly even sequencing depth across donors was the assumption behind the presence/absence analyses. A later analysis reportedly found that, within productive TCRs, an Asian-associated ancestry cluster had fewer N-insertions than the mean observed across the approximately 690 donors. One variant, a missense change in DCLRE1C, was linked in a later analysis to TCR beta V- and J-gene trimming.

Germline V CDR1 and CDR2: SGHTS, YDEGEE. The CDR3 length is 14 residues. Trimming removed 0 bases from V and 3 bases from J, with 8 bases in between. The material sequenced was PBMCs. The clonotype comes from a man aged 50-60 years in good health and CMV-seronegative. V gene TRBV5-8 combines with J gene TRBJ2-3, with D hard to call. The CDR3: CASSLAILTDTQYF. In nucleotides, the CDR3 is TGTGCCAGCAGCTTGGCCATACTTACAGATACGCAGTATTTT.